One TCR beta chain is described in this entry. What it recognizes is unknown. TCRdb reprocessed the reads with MiXCR, giving one entry per CDR3 protein. Here the sample spans tens of thousands of distinct CDR3 sequences, around 18% being singletons. This sample stems from a study of T cell repertoires in cytomegalovirus infection. Study details: It was the public TCR beta signatures that indicated both CMV infection and matching HLA type.

Study-level findings and limits: The response measured ex vivo was dominated by TCR beta clonotypes (HLA-C-restricted and CMV-specific).

The CDR3 totals 13 residues. With 11 bases removed from V and 7 bases from J, the gap between germline ends came to 17 bases. CDR1 is MNHEY and CDR2 is SVGEGT in the germline V gene. This specimen consisted of CD8+ T cells from cultured PBMCs, obtained from culture after CMV antigen stimulation. The sequence was obtained from a human donor in good health (CMV status not recorded). Some clones in this sample may be carry-over from other donors' samples. The chain is built from TRBV6-2 or TRBV6-3 and TRBJ2-2, with no clear D. CDR3 DNA sequence: TGTGCCGTCAGGCCCCCTCGGGTCGGGGAGCTGTTTTTT. It translates to CAVRPPRVGELFF.